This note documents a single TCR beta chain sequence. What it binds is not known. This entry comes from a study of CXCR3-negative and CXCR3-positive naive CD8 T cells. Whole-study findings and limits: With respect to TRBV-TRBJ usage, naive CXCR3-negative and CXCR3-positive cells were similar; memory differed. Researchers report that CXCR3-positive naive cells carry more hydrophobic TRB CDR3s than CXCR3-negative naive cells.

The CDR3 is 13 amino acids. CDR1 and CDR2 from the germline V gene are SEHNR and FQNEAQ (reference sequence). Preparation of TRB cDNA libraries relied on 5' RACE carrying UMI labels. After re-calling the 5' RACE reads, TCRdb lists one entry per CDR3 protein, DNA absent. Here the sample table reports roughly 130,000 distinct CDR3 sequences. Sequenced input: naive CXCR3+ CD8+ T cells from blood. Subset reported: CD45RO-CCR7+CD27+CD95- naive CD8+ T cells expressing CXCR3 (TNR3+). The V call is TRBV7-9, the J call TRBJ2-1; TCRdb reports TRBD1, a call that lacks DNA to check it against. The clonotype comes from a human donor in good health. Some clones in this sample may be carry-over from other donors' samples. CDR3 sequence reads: CASSAPLSNEQFF.